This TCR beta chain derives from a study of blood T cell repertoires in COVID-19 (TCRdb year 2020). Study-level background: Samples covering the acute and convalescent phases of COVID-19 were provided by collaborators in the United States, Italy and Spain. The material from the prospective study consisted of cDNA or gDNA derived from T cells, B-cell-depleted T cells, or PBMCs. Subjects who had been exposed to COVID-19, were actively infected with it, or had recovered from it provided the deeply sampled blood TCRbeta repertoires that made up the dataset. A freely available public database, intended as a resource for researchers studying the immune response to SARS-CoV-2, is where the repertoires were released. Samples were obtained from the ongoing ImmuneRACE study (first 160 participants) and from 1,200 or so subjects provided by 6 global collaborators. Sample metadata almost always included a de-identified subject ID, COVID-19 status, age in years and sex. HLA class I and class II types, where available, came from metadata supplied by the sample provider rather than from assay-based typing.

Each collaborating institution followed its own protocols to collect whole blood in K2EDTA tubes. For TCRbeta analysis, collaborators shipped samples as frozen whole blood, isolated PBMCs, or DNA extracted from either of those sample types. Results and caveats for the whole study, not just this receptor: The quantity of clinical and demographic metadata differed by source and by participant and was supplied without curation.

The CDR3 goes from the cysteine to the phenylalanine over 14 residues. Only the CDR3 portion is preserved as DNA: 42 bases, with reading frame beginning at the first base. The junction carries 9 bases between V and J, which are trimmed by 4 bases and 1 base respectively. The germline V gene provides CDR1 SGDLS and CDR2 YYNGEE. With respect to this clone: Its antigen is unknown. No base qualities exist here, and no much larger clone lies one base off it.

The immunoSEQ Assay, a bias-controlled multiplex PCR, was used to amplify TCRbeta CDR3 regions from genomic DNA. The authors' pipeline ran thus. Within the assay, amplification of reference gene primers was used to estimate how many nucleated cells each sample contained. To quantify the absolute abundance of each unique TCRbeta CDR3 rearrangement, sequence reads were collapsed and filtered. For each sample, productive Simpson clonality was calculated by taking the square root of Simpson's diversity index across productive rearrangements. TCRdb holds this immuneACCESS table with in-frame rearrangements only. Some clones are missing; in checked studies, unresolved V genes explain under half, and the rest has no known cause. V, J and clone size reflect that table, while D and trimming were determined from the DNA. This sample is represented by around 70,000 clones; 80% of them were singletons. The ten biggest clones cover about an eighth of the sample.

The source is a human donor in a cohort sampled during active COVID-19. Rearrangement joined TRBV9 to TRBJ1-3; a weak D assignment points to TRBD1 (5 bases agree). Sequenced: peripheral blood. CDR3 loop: CASSPRQSGNTIYF. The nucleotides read TGTGCCAGCAGCCCTCGACAGTCTGGAAACACCATATATTTT.